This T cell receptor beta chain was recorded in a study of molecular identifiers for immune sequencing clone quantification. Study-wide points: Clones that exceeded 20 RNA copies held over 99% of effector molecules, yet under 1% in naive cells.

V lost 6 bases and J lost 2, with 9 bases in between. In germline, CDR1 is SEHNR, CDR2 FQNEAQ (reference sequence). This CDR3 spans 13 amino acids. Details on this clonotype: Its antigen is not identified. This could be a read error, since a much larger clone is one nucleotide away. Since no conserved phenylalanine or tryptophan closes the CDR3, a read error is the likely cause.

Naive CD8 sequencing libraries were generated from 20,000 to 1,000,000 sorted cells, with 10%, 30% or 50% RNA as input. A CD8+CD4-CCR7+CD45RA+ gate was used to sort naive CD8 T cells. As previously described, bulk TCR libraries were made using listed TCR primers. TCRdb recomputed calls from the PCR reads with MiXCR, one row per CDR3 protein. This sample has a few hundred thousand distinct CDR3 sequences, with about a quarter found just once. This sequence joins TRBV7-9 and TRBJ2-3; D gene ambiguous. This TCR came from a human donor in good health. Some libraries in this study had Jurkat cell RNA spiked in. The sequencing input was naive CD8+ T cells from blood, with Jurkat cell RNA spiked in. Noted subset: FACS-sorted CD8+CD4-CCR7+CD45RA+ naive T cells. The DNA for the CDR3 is TGTGCCAGCAGGCTCGGCTTCACAGATACGCAGTATCTT. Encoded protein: CASRLGFTDTQYL.